Below are 20 T cell receptor beta chains sequenced from a single sample in a study of T cells after yellow fever vaccination. TCRdb ran MiXCR on the 5' RACE reads and lists one entry per CDR3 protein. The profile shows about 220,000 distinct CDR3 sequences, approximately 6.7% of them singletons. Here the sequenced sample was CD4+ T cells sorted from PBMCs, taken on the day of the yellow fever booster vaccination. The origin of the receptors is a man aged 25 to 40 who received the YFV17D yellow fever vaccine.

V gene TRBV7-9 combines with J gene TRBJ2-2; TRBD2 matches 8 bases. Germline V lookup: CDR1 SEHNR, CDR2 FQNEAQ (reference sequence). CDR3 length equals 14 residues. V lost 8 bases and J lost 5; bases outside the gene matches: 7. Written as DNA, the CDR3 is TGTGCCAGCTACATAGCGGGATGGACCGGGGAGCTGTTTTTT. This gives the protein CASYIAGWTGELFF.

This clonotype was seen many times. The CDR3 loop is CASSLDSGKGYEQYF. CDR3 nucleotides: TGTGCCAGCAGTTTAGACAGCGGGAAGGGCTACGAGCAGTACTTC. V gene TRBV12-3 or TRBV12-4 combines with J gene TRBJ2-7; TRBD2 agrees at 7 bases. After removal of 1 base from V and 3 bases from J, the junction contained 6 bases not matched to a gene. The CDR3 consists of 15 residues.

The table lists this clonotype with a few counts. The genes are TRBV29-1 and TRBJ2-3, with 11 bases that match TRBD1. CDR1 is SQVTM, CDR2 ANQGSEA, per germline. Trimming at V came to 6 bases and at J to 1 base, leaving 6 bases not matched to a gene. The CDR3 is 15 residues long. CDR3 loop: CSVGTGGTGTDTQYF. CDR3 in DNA: TGCAGCGTCGGGACAGGGGGAACGGGCACAGATACGCAGTATTTT.

This sequence joins TRBV6-2 or TRBV6-3 and TRBJ2-1; no definite D call. V was pared by 2 bases and J by 10 bases, with 12 bases between. The CDR3 consists of 13 residues. Germline CDR1 MNHEY, CDR2 SVGEGT. CDR3 loop: CASSYNPRSEQFF. The CDR3 coding sequence is TGTGCCAGCAGTTACAACCCCCGGTCCGAGCAGTTCTTC.

The chain carries TRBV9 and TRBJ2-6; TRBD1 is a possible D gene (5 bases). This CDR3 is built from 13 residues. V lost 8 bases and J lost 2, with 8 bases in between. Germline CDR1 reads SGDLS; CDR2 reads YYNGEE. The CDR3 nucleotides read TGTGCCAGTACACAGGCTGGGGCCAACGTCCTGACTTTC. Encoded protein: CASTQAGANVLTF.

This clonotype was observed a handful of times. This chain uses TRBV7-8 with TRBJ2-7; D perhaps matches TRBD1 (6 bases). CDR3 length: 13 amino acids. Trimming removed 1 base at V and 3 bases at J, with 7 bases between. CDR1 SGHVS and CDR2 FQNEAQ come from the germline V gene. CDR3 DNA: TGTGCCAGCAGCTTAGTGGACAGCTACGAGCAGTACTTC. Encoded protein: CASSLVDSYEQYF.

This clonotype was detected only a few times. The chain links TRBV20-1 to TRBJ2-1; D remains unclear. V gave up 6 bases and J gave up 7 bases, with 13 bases separating them. Germline CDR1 is DFQATT and CDR2 is SNEGSKA (reference sequence). There are 12 residues in the CDR3. CDR3 in DNA: TGCAGTGCCAAACTCGTCGGGAATGAGCAGTTCTTC. Translating it yields CSAKLVGNEQFF.

V is TRBV3-1 and J is TRBJ2-1; 10 nucleotides agree with TRBD2. This CDR3 contains 17 residues. V was clipped by 11 bases and J by 0 bases; unmatched bases: 13. Germline V lookup: CDR1 LGHDT, CDR2 YNNKEL (reference sequence). DNA of the CDR3: TGTGCCTTCTGCCCCCCAGCGGGAGGGCCCTCCTACAATGAGCAGTTCTTC. It yields the protein CAFCPPAGGPSYNEQFF.

This chain uses TRBV20-1 with TRBJ2-7; perhaps TRBD1 as D (6 bases). Germline loops: CDR1 DFQATT, CDR2 SNEGSKA (reference sequence). The CDR3 has 14 amino acids. V shed 3 bases and J shed 3 bases, with 15 bases lying between them. This CDR3 reads CSARTTGVIYEQYF. Written as DNA, the CDR3 is TGCAGTGCTAGGACGACAGGTGTAATCTACGAGCAGTACTTC.

This clonotype was detected a few times. The rearrangement links TRBV19 to TRBJ1-3; no clear D. Germline V gives CDR1 LNHDA, CDR2 SQIVND (reference sequence). The CDR3 consists of 15 residues. Trimming left V 5 bases short and J 4 bases short, with 15 bases between. The CDR3 nucleotides are TGTGCCAGTAGTCGCGACGGGGATTACGGAAACACCATATATTTT. This sequence encodes CASSRDGDYGNTIYF.

The chain is built from TRBV12-5 and TRBJ2-1, with D unclear. Trimming left V 5 bases short and J 6 bases short, with 8 bases between. The CDR3 totals 12 residues. Germline V gene sequence: CDR1 LGHNT, CDR2 FRNRAP. The DNA of the CDR3 is TGTGCTAGTGGTAACCTCGGCAATGAGCAGTTCTTC. The encoded protein is CASGNLGNEQFF.

The chain has TRBV15 and TRBJ2-3; TRBD1 is a possible D gene (6 bases). The CDR3 consists of 16 residues. CDR1 LNHNV and CDR2 YYDKDF come from the germline V gene (reference sequence). Trimming pared 4 bases from V and 5 bases from J, leaving 19 bases between. In DNA form, the CDR3 reads TGTGCCACCAGCATACCCCTGACAGGACGTGGAGATACGCAGTATTTT. Its translation: CATSIPLTGRGDTQYF.

This clonotype was recorded a few times. The rearrangement links TRBV20-1 to TRBJ2-5; TRBD1 agrees at 11 bases. CDR1 DFQATT and CDR2 SNEGSKA come from the germline V gene (reference sequence). This CDR3 comprises 14 residues. V lost 5 bases to trimming and J lost 1 base; unmatched junction nucleotides: 3. DNA of the CDR3: TGCAGTGCTCGTGGGACAGGGGGCCAAGAGACCCAGTACTTC. It codes for CSARGTGGQETQYF.

This clonotype was detected only a few times. The gene calls are TRBV3-1 and TRBJ2-7; 8 bases agree with TRBD2. The CDR3 is made up of 11 amino acids. Germline assignment: CDR1 LGHDT and CDR2 YNNKEL (reference sequence). V lost 11 bases to trimming and J lost 6 bases; unmatched junction nucleotides: 6. As DNA, the CDR3 is TGTGCCGTCGGGAGGGCCGGCGAGCAGTACTTC. Protein sequence: CAVGRAGEQYF.

This clonotype was detected a few times. The chain carries TRBV5-5 and TRBJ2-1, with D possibly called TRBD1 or TRBD2 (5 bases each). The germline gives CDR1 SGHKS, CDR2 YYEKEE (reference sequence). The CDR3 runs 15 residues. Trimming cost V 3 bases and J 5 bases, with 15 bases left between them. The CDR3 sequence is CASSYGIGGNNEQFF. In DNA form, the CDR3 reads TGTGCCAGCAGCTACGGTATTGGGGGTAACAATGAGCAGTTCTTC.

With respect to this clonotype: Since a much larger clone is just one base distant, this may be a read error. The gene calls are TRBV5-1 and TRBJ2-1; perhaps TRBD2 as D (6 bases). V lost 0 bases, J lost 5 bases, and 15 bases lay in between. This CDR3 is built from 16 residues. Germline CDR1 is SGHRS and CDR2 is YFSETQ. DNA of the CDR3: TGCGCCAGCAGCTTGGTGGGGACTGGAACAAACAATGAGCAGTTCTTC. It translates to CASSLVGTGTNNEQFF. Filled out from reference TRBV5-1 and TRBJ2-1, the complete variable domain reads KAGVTQTPRYLIKTRGQQVTLSCSPISGHRSVSWYQQTPGQGLQFLFEYFSETQRNKGNFPGRFSGRQFSNSRSEMNVSTLELGDSALYLCASSLVGTGTNNEQFFGPGTRLTVL.

The genes are TRBV12-3 or TRBV12-4 and TRBJ2-4, with D hard to call. With 7 bases removed from V and 3 bases from J, the gap between germline ends came to 10 bases. This CDR3 spans 13 amino acids. The CDR3 sequence is CASKAVSKNIQYF. The CDR3 region has the DNA TGTGCCAGCAAGGCCGTTAGCAAAAACATTCAGTACTTC.

The rearrangement uses TRBV9 and TRBJ2-7; D is tentatively TRBD1 or TRBD2 (7 bases each). Germline V CDR1 and CDR2: SGDLS, YYNGEE. CDR3 length equals 16 residues. V was shortened by 0 bases and J by 4 bases, with 17 bases between the two germline ends. The chain's CDR3 is CASSVGPGGRAYEQYF. CDR3 coding DNA: TGTGCCAGCAGCGTAGGCCCAGGGGGGAGGGCATACGAGCAGTACTTC.

The rearrangement links TRBV4-3 to TRBJ1-3; tentatively, D is TRBD1 (5 bases). CDR3 length: 16 residues. V was trimmed by 1 base and J by 4 bases, leaving 14 bases between them. Germline loops: CDR1 LGHNA, CDR2 YSLEER. DNA of the CDR3: TGCGCCAGCAGCCAAGTGGGAAGGGGTGACGGAAACACCATATATTTT. This encodes CASSQVGRGDGNTIYF.

The V gene is TRBV3-1, the J gene TRBJ2-7, with 9 bases that match TRBD2. J gave up 6 bases and V 2 bases, and 5 bases lay outside the gene matches. This CDR3 contains 14 residues. Per the germline V gene, CDR1 is LGHDT and CDR2 is YNNKEL (reference sequence). The CDR3 bases are TGTGCCAGCAGCCAACCGGGACTAGCCGGCGAGCAGTACTTC. It encodes CASSQPGLAGEQYF.